Listed below are T cell receptor beta chains from one sample, sequenced in a study of T cells in Graves' hyperthyroidism and ophthalmopathy. TCRdb independently ran MiXCR on the multiplex PCR reads; one entry per CDR3 protein. The table records about 560,000 distinct CDR3 sequences, approximately 15% of them present only once. The sequencing input was blood. The receptors originated from a woman aged 18-29 years with Graves' hyperthyroidism. Both conserved end residues are part of each CDR3. A D gene is named only where the DNA matches it firmly. Clone size, where shown, is once, few, many, or a class for clones that have expanded.

v_gene	j_gene	d_gene	len	abundance	CDR3nt	CDR3aa
TRBV11-1	TRBJ1-1	TRBD1	16	many	TGTGCCAGCAGCTTGGGACAGGAGTACGTAGGCACTGAAGCTTTCTTT	CASSLGQEYVGTEAFF
TRBV6-2/TRBV6-3	TRBJ2-7	NA	15	few	TGTGCCAGCAGGATCCTGGGGGGAGCCGCGATCGAGCAGTACTTC	CASRILGGAAIEQYF
TRBV6-2/TRBV6-3	TRBJ2-5	NA	14	few	TGTGCCAGCAGTTACTCCGGGACCCAAGAGACCCAGTACTTC	CASSYSGTQETQYF
TRBV7-2	TRBJ2-1	TRBD2	16	NA	TGTGCCAGCAGCGGGGGACTAGCGGGAGCTCGCAATGAGCAGTTCTTC	CASSGGLAGARNEQFF
TRBV6-1	TRBJ2-2	TRBD2	14	many	TGTGCCAGCAGTGCGGGGGGGGACACCGGGGAGCTGTTTTTT	CASSAGGDTGELFF
TRBV10-3	TRBJ1-2	TRBD1	15	few	TGTGCCATACGGACCGGGACAGGGGGCTACTATGGCTACACCTTC	CAIRTGTGGYYGYTF
TRBV20-1	TRBJ2-5	NA	13	many	TGCAGTGCCATGCGGGCGGCGCGAGAGACCCAGTACTTC	CSAMRAARETQYF
TRBV27	TRBJ2-3	NA	12	many	TGTGCCAGCAGTTTCCGTCCAGATACGCAGTATTTT	CASSFRPDTQYF
TRBV28	TRBJ2-5	TRBD2	18	many	TGTGCCAGCAGTTTCACTAGCGGGAGGGCTTTTCAACGAGAGACCCAGTACTTC	CASSFTSGRAFQRETQYF
TRBV7-8	TRBJ1-1	NA	13	many	TGTGCCAGCAGCTTCAGCCTGACAGGTGAAGCTTTCTTT	CASSFSLTGEAFF
TRBV9	TRBJ1-1	NA	13	NA	TGTGCCAGCAGCGTAATAAGGAACACTGAAGCTTTCTTT	CASSVIRNTEAFF